This TCR beta chain is from a study of cytomegalovirus exposure and HLA in healthy donors. Study-level points and caveats: In an earlier analysis, about 87% or about 30%: the productive usage of most TCR beta V segments. Despite most TCR sequences being rare, some public TCRs occurred in many donors. In a later analysis, HLA-associated TCR beta chains were more clonally expanded than equally common others.

PCR employed 60 Vbeta and 13 Jbeta primers. The data were produced by immunoSEQ multiplex PCR, yet TCRdb's version contains in-frame clones alone and is incomplete. The table includes 130,000 or so clones, over 70% detected once. On this clone itself: The target antigen is unknown.

Each donor's status was that of a healthy bone marrow donor. This TCR was sampled from a woman aged 40 to 49 in good health and CMV-seropositive. The material sequenced was PBMCs.

The CDR3 bases are TGTGCCAGCAGCGTAGCTGGGTCGGCAGGCGAAAAACTGTTTTTT. Amino acids: CASSVAGSAGEKLFF. The chain recombines TRBV9 with TRBJ1-4; D unclear. The CDR3 is 15 amino acids. Germline assignment: CDR1 SGDLS and CDR2 YYNGEE. The V gene lost 0 bases and the J gene lost 8 bases, with 14 bases spanning the gap.